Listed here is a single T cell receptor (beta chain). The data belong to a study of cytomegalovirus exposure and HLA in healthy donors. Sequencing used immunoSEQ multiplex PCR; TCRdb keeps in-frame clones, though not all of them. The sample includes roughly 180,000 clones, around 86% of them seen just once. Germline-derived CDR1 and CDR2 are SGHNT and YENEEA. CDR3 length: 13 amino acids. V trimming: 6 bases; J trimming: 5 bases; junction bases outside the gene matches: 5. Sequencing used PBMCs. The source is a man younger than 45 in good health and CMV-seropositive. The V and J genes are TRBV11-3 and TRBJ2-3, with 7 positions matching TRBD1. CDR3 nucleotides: TGTGCCAGCAGTAGTGACAGGGAAGATACGCAGTATTTT. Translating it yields CASSSDREDTQYF.